This TCR beta chain was observed in a study of cytomegalovirus exposure and HLA in healthy donors. General study findings and limits: Sequencing likely generated an artifact that appeared as a cluster of highly shared sequence variants. Reported findings show TCR beta sequences accurately forecast HLA-A and HLA-B alleles in most subjects.

The study ran its PCR with 60 Vbeta and 13 Jbeta primers. TCRdb's table, derived via immunoSEQ multiplex PCR, lists solely in-frame clones and lacks some. Found here are around 75,000 clones; the top ten clones hold 1.4% to 1.5%. This CDR3 contains 13 residues. V lost 5 bases and J lost 1, with 9 bases in between. The germline V gene encodes CDR1 SGHRS and CDR2 YFSETQ. As for this clone: The antigen is unknown.

This sequence was found in a woman between 55 and 75 years old in good health and CMV-seronegative. The chain uses TRBV5-1 and TRBJ1-1; a weak D match, TRBD1 (5 bases). Sequenced: PBMCs. CDR3 sequence: CASSNGGNTEAFF. The CDR3 DNA reads TGCGCCAGCAGTAACGGGGGGAACACTGAAGCTTTCTTT.